Each of the 10 T cell receptor beta chains below was sequenced from the same sample in a study of CD8+CD57+ T cells in acquired aplastic anemia (dated by TCRdb to the late 2010s). The run used an Illumina HiSeq 2000. TCR beta VDJ combination and CDR3 sequence profiling used genomic DNA as the template. Starting from the raw public reads, TCRdb applied fastp trimming at Q25, assembled clones with MiXCR and retained in-frame beta chains. Identical CDR3 protein sequences are pooled into one entry, listed with their most common genes and DNA. The sample profile shows just over 450,000 distinct CDR3 sequences; approximately 33% of them were found once. The leading ten clones occupy under 0.95% of the sample. The patients picked for sequencing were ones in whom flow cytometry had shown an expansion of CD8+CD57+ cells. The material sequenced was sorted CD4+, CD8+, or CD8+CD57+ T cells (not recorded which) from PBMCs. The receptors were gathered from a human donor with aplastic anemia.

The chain has TRBV7-6 and TRBJ2-3, with D possibly being TRBD1 (6 bases). V lost 3 bases, J lost 0 bases, and 13 bases lay in between. The CDR3 consists of 16 residues. CDR1 and CDR2 (germline): SGHVS, FNYEAQ. CDR3 bases: TGTGCCAGCAGCTTTCGGACAGTAGCTAGCACAGATACGCAGTATTTT. This codes for CASSFRTVASTDTQYF.

This clonotype was seen more than once but under ten times. One junction end disagrees with the germline gene, perhaps due to a read error. The J gene is TRBJ2-5, the V gene TRBV10-3, with 13 bases that match TRBD2. Germline CDR1 is ENHRY and CDR2 is SYGVKD. The CDR3 consists of 16 residues. CDR3 nucleotides: TGTGCCAGCAGTCACGGACTAGCGGGAGTCCAAGAGACCCAGTACTTC. Translation: CASSHGLAGVQETQYF.

A note on this clonotype: This sequence may be a read error, since a much larger clone differs from it by one base. It is unclear where the CDR3 begins or ends on the DNA, so no DNA is shown, and the CDR3 is as TCRdb lists it. This chain links TRBV12-3 or TRBV12-4 with TRBJ1-2; the table's D gene call, TRBD1, was not cross checked with the DNA. From its first to its last residue, the CDR3 has 14 amino acids. CDR3 sequence reads: CASLRDRGQYGCTF.

This clonotype appeared a few times. The J gene is TRBJ2-1, the V gene TRBV29-1; 11 bases match TRBD1. V lost 6 bases, J lost 4 bases, and 2 bases stayed unmatched. This CDR3 is built from 13 residues. Per germline, CDR1 SQVTM and CDR2 ANQGSEA. CDR3 DNA: TGCAGCGTCGGGACAGGGGGTTACAATGAGCAGTTCTTC. It specifies CSVGTGGYNEQFF.

This clonotype was found many times. The chain joins TRBV7-9 to TRBJ1-5, with D perhaps matching TRBD1 (5 bases). Trimming took off 3 bases at V and 1 base at J, with 13 bases between the two ends. The CDR3 sequence is 16 residues long. Germline values: CDR1 SEHNR, CDR2 FQNEAQ (reference sequence). CDR3 amino acids: CASSFGTGGSNQPQHF. The CDR3 nucleotides read TGTGCCAGCAGCTTCGGCACAGGCGGGAGCAATCAGCCCCAGCATTTT.

The chain uses TRBV6-1 and TRBJ1-3, with D possibly being TRBD1 (6 bases). The germline CDR1 and CDR2 sequences are MNHNS and SASEGT. The CDR3 runs to 15 residues. Trimming left V 4 bases short and J 1 base short, with 11 bases between. CDR3 coding DNA: TGTGCCAGCAGTGGTCAGGGGTTGTCTGGAAACACCATATATTTT. Amino acid sequence: CASSGQGLSGNTIYF.

This clonotype showed up just a few times. V usage is TRBV5-1 and J usage is TRBJ2-3; a possible D gene is TRBD2 (6 bases). Per germline, CDR1 SGHRS and CDR2 YFSETQ. V shed 4 bases and J shed 5 bases, with 8 bases lying between them. The CDR3 loop spans 12 amino acids. The DNA of the CDR3 is TGCGCCAGCAGCGTGACTAGAGATACGCAGTATTTT. Its protein product is CASSVTRDTQYF. Based on the CDR3 plus reference TRBV5-1 and TRBJ2-3, the full variable domain is KAGVTQTPRYLIKTRGQQVTLSCSPISGHRSVSWYQQTPGQGLQFLFEYFSETQRNKGNFPGRFSGRQFSNSRSEMNVSTLELGDSALYLCASSVTRDTQYFGPGTRLTVL.

This clonotype was recorded many times. The chain links TRBV29-1 to TRBJ1-1, with TRBD1 matching 9 bases. V shed 7 bases and J 2 bases; nucleotides not matched to a gene: 2. The germline V gene encodes CDR1 SQVTM and CDR2 ANQGSEA. The CDR3 sequence is 12 residues long. The CDR3 spells CSGDRANTEAFF. In DNA, the CDR3 is TGCAGCGGGGACAGGGCCAACACTGAAGCTTTCTTT.

This clonotype has ten or more counts. The rearrangement links TRBV6-5 to TRBJ1-2; no reliable D call. CDR3 length: 15 residues. Trimming stripped 0 bases from V and 6 bases from J, with 14 bases between. Germline V gene lookup returns CDR1 MNHEY and CDR2 SVGAGI. CDR3 loop: CASSYSYSRGDGYTF. The CDR3, as DNA: TGTGCCAGCAGTTACTCCTATAGTCGCGGGGATGGCTACACCTTC.

This clonotype was counted many times. The germline gene is not matched at one end of the junction; a read error may be the cause. V and J are TRBV7-7 and TRBJ1-5, with 9 bases identical to TRBD1. The CDR3 totals 16 residues. From germline, CDR1 is SSHAT and CDR2 FNYEAQ (reference sequence). CDR3 in amino acids: CASSHDRGWNNQPQHF. CDR3 bases: TGTGCTAGCAGTCACGACAGGGGGTGGAACAATCAGCCCCAGCATTTT.